This T cell receptor beta chain derives from a study of T cells in Graves' hyperthyroidism and ophthalmopathy. It was uncontrolled infection, other autoimmune disease, pregnancy or lactation that excluded patients. Diagnostic decisions used clinical symptoms, serum thyroxine and TRAb, thyroid ultrasound and orbital computed tomography. Trimming removed 3 bases at V and 7 bases at J, with 13 bases between. The CDR3 spans 13 residues. Germline CDR1 and CDR2: DFQATT and SNEGSKA (reference sequence). The investigators amplified TCR beta CDR3 regions from RNA transcripts. When the TCR CDR3 underwent first-round RT-PCR, the HTBI primer set was used. MiXCR, applied by TCRdb to the multiplex PCR reads, yields one record per CDR3 protein. The sample consists of 300,000 to 450,000 distinct CDR3 sequences, approximately 14% of them appearing once.

Sequenced material: blood. The receptor was isolated from a woman aged 25 to 45 with Graves' ophthalmopathy. The chain has TRBV20-1 and TRBJ2-1, with D perhaps being TRBD1 or TRBD2 (5 bases each). For the CDR3, the DNA is TGCAGTGCTAGCCGGGACCTCAAGAATGAGCAGTTCTTC. Translating it yields CSASRDLKNEQFF.